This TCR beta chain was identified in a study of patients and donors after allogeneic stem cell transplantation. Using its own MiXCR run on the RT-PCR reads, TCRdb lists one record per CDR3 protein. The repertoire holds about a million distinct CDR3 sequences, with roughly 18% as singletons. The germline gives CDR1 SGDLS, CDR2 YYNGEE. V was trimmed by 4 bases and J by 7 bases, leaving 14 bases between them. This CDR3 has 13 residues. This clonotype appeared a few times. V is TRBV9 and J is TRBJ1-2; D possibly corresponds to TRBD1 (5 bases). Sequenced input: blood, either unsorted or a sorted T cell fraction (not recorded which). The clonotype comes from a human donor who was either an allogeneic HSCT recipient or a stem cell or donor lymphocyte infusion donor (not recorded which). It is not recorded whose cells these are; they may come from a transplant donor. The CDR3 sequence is CASSPGRRSGYTF. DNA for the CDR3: TGTGCCAGCAGCCCAGGGAGGAGATCTGGCTACACCTTC.